The subject of this entry is one TCR beta chain. Antigen unknown. From the RACE reads, TCRdb called clonotypes with MiXCR, one entry per CDR3 protein. The sample shows just over 80,000 distinct CDR3 sequences, about 11% of them seen only once. The data stem from a study of human T cells and chemical hapten exposure. In the study overall: Small pooled library volume differences mainly caused per-sample TCR yield variation.

Time point of the sample: patch test 1, 2 weeks after DPC sensitization. Treatment of the sample: therapeutic diphenylcyclopropenone sensitization with weekly scalp DPC. The germline V and J ends were trimmed by 5 bases and 7 bases, with 9 bases remaining between them. Germline V gene sequence: CDR1 SGHTA, CDR2 FQGNSA. The CDR3 is 12 residues long. Points from the study as a whole: The number of TCRs over 1 in 1000 frequency stayed unchanged after DPC. Since the donors had alopecia, their immune response may not be the same as that of healthy people. Versus controls, expanded TCRs had significantly more large CDR3 similarity clusters.

The sequence was collected from a woman in her 50s with alopecia areata. Some clones in this sample may be carry-over from other donors' samples. This rearrangement joins TRBV7-2 to TRBJ2-1, with D perhaps matching TRBD1 (5 bases). The material was whole blood, obtained in connection with sensitization to the hapten diphenylcyclopropenone (DPC). For the CDR3, the DNA is TGTGCCAGCAGCAGCAGGGTTAATGAGCAGTTCTTC. Protein: CASSSRVNEQFF.